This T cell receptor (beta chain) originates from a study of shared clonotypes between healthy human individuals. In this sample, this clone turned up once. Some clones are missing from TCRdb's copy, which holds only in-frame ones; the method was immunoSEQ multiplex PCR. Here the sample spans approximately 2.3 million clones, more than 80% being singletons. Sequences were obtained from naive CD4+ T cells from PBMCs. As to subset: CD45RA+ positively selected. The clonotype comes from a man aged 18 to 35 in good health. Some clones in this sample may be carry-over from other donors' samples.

This chain's CDR3 is CASSPTGGLAGFAYEQYF. As DNA, the CDR3 is TGTGCCAGCAGCCCCACAGGGGGACTAGCGGGCTTTGCCTACGAGCAGTACTTC. The chain has TRBV4-2 and TRBJ2-7; 12 bases match TRBD2. Germline CDR1 and CDR2: LGHNA and YNFKEQ. V was pared by 4 bases and J by 2 bases, with 12 bases of the junction left unmatched. This CDR3 contains 18 residues.